This T cell receptor beta chain is from a study of T cell changes during pregnancy in multiple sclerosis (dated by TCRdb to between 2018 and 2021). The study in broad terms: In women with multiple sclerosis, the researchers looked at how the T cell repertoire shifted as pregnancy progressed.

As to this clone: Its cognate antigen has yet to be identified. Base qualities are not provided; no much larger clone lies one nucleotide away.

Counted from cysteine to phenylalanine, this CDR3 has 15 amino acids. Only CDR3 DNA remains: 45 bases, in frame from the first base. A distance of 13 bases separates the germline ends of V and J, which lose 1 base and 3 bases respectively. CDR1 and CDR2 were assigned from the germline V gene as SGHAT and FQNNGV. Receptor amplification or capture employed the immunoSEQ multiplex PCR assay. Drawn from immuneACCESS, this table holds only the in-frame rearrangements with V and J called that TCRdb kept. Clones are partly lost; checked studies trace under half to an unresolved V gene and leave the rest unexplained. The sample table holds 45,000 to 55,000 clones, of which over 80% were seen once. Less than 0.2% of the sample rests with the top ten.

Source: CD4+ T cells from peripheral blood mononuclear cells, taken after pregnancy. The source is a female donor in good health, enrolled as a control in a pregnancy study. The chain is encoded by TRBV11-2 joined to TRBJ2-7; the D gene assignment is ambiguous. The CDR3 here reads CASSLGQLPLYEQYF. The DNA reads TGTGCCAGCAGCTTAGGTCAACTACCCCTCTACGAGCAGTACTTC.